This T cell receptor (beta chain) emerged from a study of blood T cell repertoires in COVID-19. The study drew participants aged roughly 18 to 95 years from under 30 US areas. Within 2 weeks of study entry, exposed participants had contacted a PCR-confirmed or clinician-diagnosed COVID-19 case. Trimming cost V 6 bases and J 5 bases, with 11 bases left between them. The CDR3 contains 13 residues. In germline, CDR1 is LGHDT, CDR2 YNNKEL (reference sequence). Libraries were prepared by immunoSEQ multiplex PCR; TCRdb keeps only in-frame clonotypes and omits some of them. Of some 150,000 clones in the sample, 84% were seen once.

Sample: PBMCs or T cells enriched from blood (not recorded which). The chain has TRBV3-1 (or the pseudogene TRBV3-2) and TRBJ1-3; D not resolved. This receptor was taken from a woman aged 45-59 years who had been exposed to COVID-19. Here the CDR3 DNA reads TGTGCCAGCAGTCTAGGAAGCCGAAACACCATATATTTT. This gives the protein CASSLGSRNTIYF.